This T cell receptor (beta chain) emerged from a study of blood T cell repertoires in COVID-19. Germline V gene sequence: CDR1 SNHLY, CDR2 FYNNEI. There are 16 residues in the CDR3. With V trimmed by 6 bases and J by 4 bases, 11 bases remained unmatched. Generated by immunoSEQ multiplex PCR, the TCRdb table keeps only in-frame clones and is missing some. The sample lists 200,000 to 300,000 clones, approximately 80% occurring once. The TCR was taken from an older woman with active or convalescent COVID-19. This chain uses TRBV2 with TRBJ1-2, with 10 bases aligning to TRBD1. The sequencing input was peripheral blood. CDR3 coding DNA: TGTGCCAGCAGCCCCACTCGACAGGGGGCTGGCTATGGCTACACCTTC. It specifies CASSPTRQGAGYGYTF.